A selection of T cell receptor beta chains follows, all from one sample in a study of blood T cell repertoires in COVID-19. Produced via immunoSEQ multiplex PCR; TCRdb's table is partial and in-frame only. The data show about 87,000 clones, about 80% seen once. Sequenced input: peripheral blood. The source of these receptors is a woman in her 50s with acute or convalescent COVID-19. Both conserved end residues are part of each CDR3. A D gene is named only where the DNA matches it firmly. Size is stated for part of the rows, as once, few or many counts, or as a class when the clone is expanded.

CDR3: CASSLRRPPGYTEAFF; DNA: TGCGCCAGCAGTCTACGTCGGCCCCCCGGGTACACTGAAGCTTTCTTT; size: -; length: 16; D: -; V: TRBV10-1; J: TRBJ1-1
CDR3: CASSPAGPLGEQFF; DNA: TGTGCCAGCAGTCCGGCGGGACCATTGGGGGAGCAGTTCTTC; size: -; length: 14; D: -; V: TRBV27; J: TRBJ2-1
CDR3: CASSALENSGGGETQYF; DNA: TGTGCCAGCAGCGCTTTAGAGAATAGCGGGGGGGGAGAGACCCAGTACTTC; size: -; length: 17; D: TRBD2; V: TRBV28; J: TRBJ2-5
CDR3: CASSLEGTGYEQFF; DNA: TGCGCCAGCAGCTTGGAGGGGACAGGGTATGAGCAGTTCTTC; size: -; length: 14; D: TRBD1; V: TRBV5-1; J: TRBJ2-1
CDR3: CASSLNYYNEQFF; DNA: TGTGCCAGCAGCTTGAATTACTACAATGAGCAGTTCTTC; size: few; length: 13; D: -; V: TRBV5-6; J: TRBJ2-1
CDR3: CASSRGGVNTEAFF; DNA: TGTGCCAGTAGTAGGGGAGGGGTGAACACTGAAGCTTTCTTT; size: -; length: 14; D: -; V: TRBV19; J: TRBJ1-1
CDR3: CASSVGARPGETQYF; DNA: TGTGCCAGCAGCGTAGGGGCCAGGCCTGGAGAGACCCAGTACTTC; size: -; length: 15; D: -; V: TRBV9; J: TRBJ2-5
CDR3: CASSADGPRGYEQYF; DNA: TGCGCCAGCAGCGCGGACGGGCCCCGGGGCTACGAGCAGTACTTC; size: -; length: 15; D: -; V: TRBV5-1; J: TRBJ2-7
CDR3: CATSDFLSNQPQHF; DNA: TGTGCCACCAGTGATTTTCTAAGCAATCAGCCCCAGCATTTT; size: -; length: 14; D: -; V: TRBV24-1; J: TRBJ1-5
CDR3: CASSFDSFYGYTF; DNA: TGTGCCAGCAGCTTCGACAGCTTCTATGGCTACACCTTC; size: once; length: 13; D: -; V: TRBV6-5; J: TRBJ1-2
CDR3: CASSPGTGNSYNEQFF; DNA: TGTGCCAGCAGCCCGGGGACAGGGAACTCTTACAATGAGCAGTTCTTC; size: once; length: 16; D: TRBD1; V: TRBV5-6; J: TRBJ2-1
CDR3: CASSKTGWDTGELFF; DNA: TGTGCCAGCAGCAAGACAGGGTGGGACACCGGGGAGCTGTTTTTT; size: -; length: 15; D: -; V: TRBV21-1; J: TRBJ2-2
CDR3: CASSLIIRRAFGSSYNEQFF; DNA: TGCGCCAGCAGCTTGATCATCCGCAGGGCTTTCGGTAGCTCCTACAATGAGCAGTTCTTC; size: -; length: 20; D: -; V: TRBV5-1; J: TRBJ2-1
CDR3: CAILQGWGTEAFF; DNA: TGTGCCATCCTCCAGGGATGGGGCACTGAAGCTTTCTTT; size: -; length: 13; D: -; V: TRBV10-3; J: TRBJ1-1
CDR3: CAVGLAGGQETQYF; DNA: TGTGCCGTGGGACTAGCGGGGGGCCAAGAGACCCAGTACTTC; size: -; length: 14; D: TRBD2; V: TRBV10-3; J: TRBJ2-5
CDR3: CAGSRGKNTEAFF; DNA: TGTGCCGGTTCGAGGGGGAAGAACACTGAAGCTTTCTTT; size: few; length: 13; D: -; V: TRBV30; J: TRBJ1-1
CDR3: CASSSDRYNSPLHF; DNA: TGTGCCAGCAGCAGCGACAGGTATAATTCACCCCTCCACTTT; size: once; length: 14; D: -; V: TRBV28; J: TRBJ1-6
CDR3: CASSLGFGLAETYNEQFF; DNA: TGTGCCAGCAGCTTAGGGTTCGGGCTAGCGGAAACCTACAATGAGCAGTTCTTC; size: few; length: 18; D: TRBD2; V: TRBV11-3; J: TRBJ2-1
CDR3: CASSQGYNQPQHF; DNA: TGTGCCAGCAGTCAGGGGTACAACCAGCCCCAGCATTTT; size: -; length: 13; D: -; V: TRBV6-5; J: TRBJ1-5
CDR3: CASSPPGRGNTGELFF; DNA: TGTGCCAGCAGCCCCCCGGGGCGGGGGAACACCGGGGAGCTGTTTTTT; size: -; length: 16; D: -; V: TRBV7-9; J: TRBJ2-2
CDR3: CASSLRRGSSYNEQFF; DNA: TGTGCCAGCAGCTTACGGAGGGGTAGCTCCTACAATGAGCAGTTCTTC; size: -; length: 16; D: -; V: TRBV7-2; J: TRBJ2-1
CDR3: CASSEDRGNYGYTF; DNA: TGTGCCAGTAGCGAGGATCGGGGTAACTATGGCTACACCTTC; size: -; length: 14; D: -; V: TRBV19; J: TRBJ1-2
CDR3: CASSLASGVFETQYF; DNA: TGCGCCAGCAGCTTGGCTAGCGGGGTTTTCGAGACCCAGTACTTC; size: -; length: 15; D: TRBD2; V: TRBV5-1; J: TRBJ2-5
CDR3: CASTSTIGATSPLHF; DNA: TGTGCCAGCACCTCGACGATTGGGGCAACATCACCCCTCCACTTT; size: -; length: 15; D: -; V: TRBV27; J: TRBJ1-6
CDR3: CASSQGQPGELFF; DNA: TGTGCCAGCAGCCAAGGACAGCCCGGGGAGCTGTTTTTT; size: once; length: 13; D: -; V: TRBV3-1/TRBV3-2; J: TRBJ2-2
CDR3: CASAGNRRDEQFF; DNA: TGTGCCAGCGCAGGGAACCGGAGGGATGAGCAGTTCTTC; size: -; length: 13; D: -; V: TRBV2; J: TRBJ2-1